What follows is one T cell receptor (beta chain) and its context. Original processing notes: Amplification with reference gene primers provided the estimates of nucleated cell counts. Some clones are missing from TCRdb's copy, which holds only in-frame ones; the method was immunoSEQ multiplex PCR. The V and J calls and clone size come from that table; D and trimming were worked out from the DNA. The sample contains about 42,000 clones, about 85% of which appear only once. This record belongs to a study of blood T cell repertoires in COVID-19. Study context: Material from acute and convalescent COVID-19 was sourced from the United States, Italy and Spain. From T cells, B-cell-depleted T cells, or PBMCs came the material, which was cDNA or gDNA.

Per germline, CDR1 LGHDT and CDR2 YNNKEL (reference sequence). The CDR3 length is 15 residues. Trimming stripped 3 bases from V and 4 bases from J, with 15 bases between. V is TRBV3-1 (or the pseudogene TRBV3-2) and J is TRBJ1-2, with TRBD1 as a possible D gene (6 bases). Source material: peripheral blood. This clonotype was obtained from a woman aged 70-85 years in a cohort sampled during active COVID-19. The CDR3 DNA follows: TGTGCCAGCAGCCACCGATTGACAGGAGTCTATGGCTACACCTTC. It codes for CASSHRLTGVYGYTF.